A selection of T cell receptor beta chains follows, all from one sample in a study of immune evolution from preneoplasia to lung adenocarcinoma. The repertoire was sequenced with immunoSEQ multiplex PCR; TCRdb's copy has only in-frame clones and lacks some. The table has fewer than 6,000 clones, around three quarters seen once. The sample was FFPE minimally invasive lung adenocarcinoma tissue. The receptors stem from a person in their sixties or seventies with lung adenocarcinoma. CDR3s include the opening cysteine and the closing phenylalanine or tryptophan. The order of the fields is clone size, V gene, J gene, D gene, CDR3 protein, CDR3 DNA. D genes are given only for firm matches. Size is stated for part of the rows, as once, few or many counts, or as a class when the clone is expanded.

size: -; V: TRBV7-2; J: TRBJ2-2; D: TRBD1; CDR3: CASSTTGAGELFF; DNA: TGTGCCAGCAGCACTACAGGGGCCGGGGAGCTGTTTTTT
size: -; V: TRBV9; J: TRBJ2-2; D: -; CDR3: CASSPPLKVLGTGELFF; DNA: TGTGCCAGCAGCCCCCCCTTAAAGGTTTTGGGCACCGGGGAGCTGTTTTTT
size: -; V: TRBV5-6; J: TRBJ1-2; D: -; CDR3: CASSSEAGLVGYTF; DNA: TGTGCCAGCAGCTCCGAAGCCGGGTTAGTAGGCTACACCTTC
size: -; V: TRBV10-3; J: TRBJ1-2; D: -; CDR3: CAISDWTANYGYTF; DNA: TGTGCCATCAGTGACTGGACAGCTAACTATGGCTACACCTTC
size: -; V: TRBV28; J: TRBJ2-7; D: -; CDR3: CASSLQGLYYEQYF; DNA: TGTGCCAGCAGTTTACAGGGACTCTACTACGAGCAGTACTTC
size: few; V: TRBV2; J: TRBJ2-1; D: TRBD2; CDR3: CASSYITSGRSNEQFF; DNA: TGTGCCAGCAGTTATATTACTAGCGGGAGGTCGAATGAGCAGTTCTTC
size: -; V: TRBV11-3; J: TRBJ2-1; D: TRBD1; CDR3: CASSPGTGGTNEQFF; DNA: TGTGCCAGCAGCCCTGGGACAGGGGGTACCAATGAGCAGTTCTTC
size: -; V: TRBV18; J: TRBJ2-7; D: -; CDR3: CASPRGYEQYF; DNA: TGTGCCAGCCCCCGAGGGTACGAGCAGTACTTC
size: -; V: TRBV5-6; J: TRBJ2-7; D: TRBD2; CDR3: CASSPAGAVYEQYF; DNA: TGTGCCAGCAGCCCAGCGGGAGCCGTCTACGAGCAGTACTTC
size: -; V: TRBV7-8; J: TRBJ1-4; D: -; CDR3: CASSLGGAHEKLFF; DNA: TGTGCCAGCAGCTTAGGGGGGGCGCACGAAAAACTGTTTTTT
size: -; V: TRBV6-1; J: TRBJ1-5; D: TRBD1; CDR3: CASSVIAGQGNQPQHF; DNA: TGTGCCAGCAGTGTAATAGCCGGACAGGGCAATCAGCCCCAGCATTTT
size: -; V: TRBV11-2; J: TRBJ2-7; D: -; CDR3: CASSLGAGTYEQYF; DNA: TGTGCCAGCAGCTTAGGTGCAGGAACCTACGAGCAGTACTTC
size: -; V: TRBV18; J: TRBJ1-1; D: -; CDR3: CASSPLMQSTEAFF; DNA: TGTGCCAGCTCACCACTGATGCAGTCCACTGAAGCTTTCTTT
size: -; V: TRBV7-8; J: TRBJ2-7; D: -; CDR3: CASSLGGWGSYEQYF; DNA: TGTGCCAGCAGCTTAGGGGGGTGGGGTAGCTACGAGCAGTACTTC
size: few; V: TRBV2; J: TRBJ2-1; D: TRBD2; CDR3: CASSEAWGGPNNEQFF; DNA: TGTGCCAGCAGTGAAGCTTGGGGGGGACCTAACAATGAGCAGTTCTTC
size: few; V: TRBV7-2; J: TRBJ2-2; D: -; CDR3: CASSPRSDQSGELFF; DNA: TGTGCCAGCAGCCCCCGTAGCGATCAGTCCGGGGAGCTGTTTTTT
size: -; V: TRBV19; J: TRBJ1-1; D: -; CDR3: CASSRGVGTEAFF; DNA: TGTGCCAGTAGCCGGGGCGTGGGCACTGAAGCTTTCTTT
size: once; V: TRBV2; J: TRBJ2-1; D: -; CDR3: CASTANNEQFF; DNA: TGTGCCAGCACCGCAAACAATGAGCAGTTCTTC
size: -; V: TRBV29-1; J: TRBJ1-1; D: -; CDR3: CSVREGSWAEAFF; DNA: TGCAGCGTACGAGAGGGGAGTTGGGCTGAAGCTTTCTTT
size: -; V: TRBV6-4; J: TRBJ1-5; D: TRBD1; CDR3: CASSAGTENQPQHF; DNA: TGTGCCAGCAGTGCCGGGACAGAAAATCAGCCCCAGCATTTT
size: -; V: TRBV9; J: TRBJ1-4; D: -; CDR3: CASSKEGGTNEKLFF; DNA: TGTGCCAGCAGTAAGGAGGGGGGTACTAATGAAAAACTGTTTTTT
size: -; V: TRBV30; J: TRBJ2-7; D: TRBD2; CDR3: CAWSVLAGGPYDYEQYF; DNA: TGTGCCTGGAGTGTACTAGCGGGAGGGCCTTACGACTACGAGCAGTACTTC
size: -; V: TRBV10-3; J: TRBJ2-1; D: TRBD2; CDR3: CAISEKGQAGGGNEQFF; DNA: TGTGCCATCAGTGAGAAGGGTCAAGCGGGAGGTGGCAATGAGCAGTTCTTC
size: -; V: TRBV25-1; J: TRBJ2-3; D: TRBD2; CDR3: CASSDSGSGTDTQYF; DNA: TGTGCCAGCAGTGATAGCGGGAGTGGCACAGATACGCAGTATTTT
size: -; V: TRBV18; J: TRBJ1-2; D: -; CDR3: CASSPPGKGYGYTF; DNA: TGTGCCAGCTCACCACCGGGGAAGGGCTATGGCTACACCTTC
size: -; V: TRBV7-8; J: TRBJ2-7; D: TRBD2; CDR3: CASSLGLAASSYEQYF; DNA: TGTGCCAGCAGTCTCGGGCTAGCGGCTAGCTCCTACGAGCAGTACTTC
size: -; V: TRBV9; J: TRBJ1-3; D: -; CDR3: CASSATGNTIYF; DNA: TGTGCCAGCAGCGCTACTGGAAACACCATATATTTT